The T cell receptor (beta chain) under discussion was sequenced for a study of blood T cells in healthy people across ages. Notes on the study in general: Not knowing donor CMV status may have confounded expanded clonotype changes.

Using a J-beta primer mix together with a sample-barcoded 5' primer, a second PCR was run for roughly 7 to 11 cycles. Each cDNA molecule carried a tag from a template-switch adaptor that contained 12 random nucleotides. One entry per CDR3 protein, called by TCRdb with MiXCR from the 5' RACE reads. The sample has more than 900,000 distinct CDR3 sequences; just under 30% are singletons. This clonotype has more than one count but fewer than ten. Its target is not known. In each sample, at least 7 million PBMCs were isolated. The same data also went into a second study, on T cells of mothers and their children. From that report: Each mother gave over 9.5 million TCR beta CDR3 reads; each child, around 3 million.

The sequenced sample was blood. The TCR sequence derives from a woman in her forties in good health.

The CDR3 nucleotides read TGTGCCAGCAGACCTCTACAAGGGGCCAGGGAGACCCAGTACTTC. Protein sequence: CASRPLQGARETQYF. V is TRBV28 and J is TRBJ2-5; a possible D gene is TRBD1 (5 bases). CDR1 is MDHEN and CDR2 is SYDVKM in the germline V gene. The CDR3 totals 15 residues. Trimming took 6 bases from V and 5 from J, leaving 19 bases between them.